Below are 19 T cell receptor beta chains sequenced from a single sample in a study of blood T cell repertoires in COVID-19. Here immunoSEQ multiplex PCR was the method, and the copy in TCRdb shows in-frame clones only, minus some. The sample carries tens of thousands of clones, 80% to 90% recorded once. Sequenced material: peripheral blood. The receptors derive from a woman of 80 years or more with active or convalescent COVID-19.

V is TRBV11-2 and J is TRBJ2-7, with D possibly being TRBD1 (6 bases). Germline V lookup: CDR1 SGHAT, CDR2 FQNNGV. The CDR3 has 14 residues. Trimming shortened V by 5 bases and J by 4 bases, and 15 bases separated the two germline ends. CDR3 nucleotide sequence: TGTGCCAGCAGCACCATCAGGGGTAGATACGAGCAGTACTTC. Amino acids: CASSTIRGRYEQYF.

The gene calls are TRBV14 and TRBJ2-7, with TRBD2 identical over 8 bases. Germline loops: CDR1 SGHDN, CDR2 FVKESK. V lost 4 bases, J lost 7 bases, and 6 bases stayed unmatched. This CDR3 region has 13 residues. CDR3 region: CASSPFVAGEQYF. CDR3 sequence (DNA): TGTGCCAGCAGCCCCTTTGTAGCGGGGGAGCAGTACTTC.

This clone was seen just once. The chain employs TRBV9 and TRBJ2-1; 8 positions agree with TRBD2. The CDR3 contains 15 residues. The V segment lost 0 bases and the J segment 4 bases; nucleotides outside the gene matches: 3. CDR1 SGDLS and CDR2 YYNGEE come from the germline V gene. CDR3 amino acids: CASSVAGTRYNEQFF. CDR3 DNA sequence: TGTGCCAGCAGCGTAGCCGGGACTAGGTACAATGAGCAGTTCTTC.

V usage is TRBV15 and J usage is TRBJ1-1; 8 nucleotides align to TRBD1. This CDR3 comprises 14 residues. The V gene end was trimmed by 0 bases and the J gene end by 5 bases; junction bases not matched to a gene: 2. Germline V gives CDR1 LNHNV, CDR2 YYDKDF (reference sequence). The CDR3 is CATSREDRGTEAFF. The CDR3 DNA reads TGTGCCACCAGCAGAGAAGACAGGGGAACTGAAGCTTTCTTT.

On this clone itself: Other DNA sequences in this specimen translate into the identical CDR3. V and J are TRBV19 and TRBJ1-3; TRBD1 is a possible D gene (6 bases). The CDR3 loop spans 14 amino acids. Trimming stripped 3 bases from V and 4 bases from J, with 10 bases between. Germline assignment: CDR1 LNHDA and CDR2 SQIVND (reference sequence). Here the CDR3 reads CASSIRGSGNTIYF. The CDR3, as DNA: TGTGCCAGTAGTATTAGGGGGTCCGGAAACACCATATATTTT.

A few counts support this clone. The CDR3 loop reads CASSQQGGGANVLTF. For the CDR3, the DNA is TGTGCCAGCAGCCAGCAGGGTGGAGGGGCCAACGTCCTGACTTTC. This rearrangement joins TRBV3-1 (or the pseudogene TRBV3-2) to TRBJ2-6, with D perhaps TRBD1 (5 bases). The germline V gene encodes CDR1 LGHDT and CDR2 YNNKEL (reference sequence). There are 15 residues in the CDR3. V lost 3 bases to trimming and J lost 4 bases, with 10 bases between them.

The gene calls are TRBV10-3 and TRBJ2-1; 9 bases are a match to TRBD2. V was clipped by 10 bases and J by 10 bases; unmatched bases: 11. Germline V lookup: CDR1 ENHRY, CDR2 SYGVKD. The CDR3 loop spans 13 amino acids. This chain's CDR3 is CATAGTSFNEQFF. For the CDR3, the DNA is TGTGCCACCGCCGGGACTAGCTTTAACGAGCAGTTCTTC.

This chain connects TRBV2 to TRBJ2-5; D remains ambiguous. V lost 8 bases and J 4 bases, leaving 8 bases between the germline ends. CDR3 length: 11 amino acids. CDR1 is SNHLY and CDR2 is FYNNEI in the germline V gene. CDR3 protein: CASLSRETQYF. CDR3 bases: TGTGCCAGCTTGAGTAGAGAGACCCAGTACTTC.

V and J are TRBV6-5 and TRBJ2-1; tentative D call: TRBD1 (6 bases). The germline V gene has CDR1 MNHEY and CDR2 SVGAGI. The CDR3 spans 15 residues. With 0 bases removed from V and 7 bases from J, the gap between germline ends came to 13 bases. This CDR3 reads CASSYSWTAGNEQFF. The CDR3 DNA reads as TGTGCCAGCAGTTACTCGTGGACAGCTGGGAATGAGCAGTTCTTC.

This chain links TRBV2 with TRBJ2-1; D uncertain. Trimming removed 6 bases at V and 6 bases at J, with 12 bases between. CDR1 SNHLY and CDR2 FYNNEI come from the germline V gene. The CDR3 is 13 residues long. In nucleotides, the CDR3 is TGTGCCAGCAGGCAGAATGAGGCCAATGAGCAGTTCTTC. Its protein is CASRQNEANEQFF.

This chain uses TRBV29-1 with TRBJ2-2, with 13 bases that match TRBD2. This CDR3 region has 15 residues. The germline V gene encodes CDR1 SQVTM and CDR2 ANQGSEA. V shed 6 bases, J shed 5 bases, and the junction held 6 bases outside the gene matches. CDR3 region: CSVAGTSGKTGELFF. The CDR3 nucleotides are TGCAGCGTGGCCGGGACTAGCGGGAAGACCGGGGAGCTGTTTTTT.

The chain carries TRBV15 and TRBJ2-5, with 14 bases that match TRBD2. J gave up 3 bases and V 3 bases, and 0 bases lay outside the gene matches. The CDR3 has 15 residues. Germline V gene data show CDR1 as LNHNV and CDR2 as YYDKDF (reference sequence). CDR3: CATSRGLAGEETQYF. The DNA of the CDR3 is TGTGCCACCAGCAGGGGACTAGCGGGAGAAGAGACCCAGTACTTC. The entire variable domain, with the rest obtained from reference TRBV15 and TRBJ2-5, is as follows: DAMVIQNPRYQVTQFGKPVTLSCSQTLNHNVMYWYQQKSSQAPKLLFHYYDKDFNNEADTPDNFQSRRPNTSFCFLDIRSPGLGDTAMYLCATSRGLAGEETQYFGPGTRLLVL.

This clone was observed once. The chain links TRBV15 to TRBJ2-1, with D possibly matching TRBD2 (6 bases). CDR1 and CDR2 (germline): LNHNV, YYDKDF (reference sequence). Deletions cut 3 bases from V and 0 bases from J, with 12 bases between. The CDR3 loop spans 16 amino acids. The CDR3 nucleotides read TGTGCCACCAGCAGGGACTATGATTTCTCCTACAATGAGCAGTTCTTC. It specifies CATSRDYDFSYNEQFF.

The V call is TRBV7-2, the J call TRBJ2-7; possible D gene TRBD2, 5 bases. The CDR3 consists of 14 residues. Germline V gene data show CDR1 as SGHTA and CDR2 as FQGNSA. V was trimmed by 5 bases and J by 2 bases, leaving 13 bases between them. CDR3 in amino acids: CASSAGPGTYEQYF. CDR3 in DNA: TGTGCCAGCAGCGCCGGACCGGGGACCTACGAGCAGTACTTC.

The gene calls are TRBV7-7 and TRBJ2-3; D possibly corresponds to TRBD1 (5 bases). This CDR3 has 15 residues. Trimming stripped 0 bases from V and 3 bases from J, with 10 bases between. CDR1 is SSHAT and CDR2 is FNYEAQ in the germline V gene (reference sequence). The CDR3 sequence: CASSLAGLVTDTQYF. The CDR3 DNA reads TGTGCCAGCAGCTTAGCGGGGCTAGTAACAGATACGCAGTATTTT.

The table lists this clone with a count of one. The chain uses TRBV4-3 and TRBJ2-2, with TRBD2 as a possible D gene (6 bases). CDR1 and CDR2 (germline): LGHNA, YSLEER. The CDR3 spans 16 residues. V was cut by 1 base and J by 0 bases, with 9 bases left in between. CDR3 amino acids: CASSQAGGTNTGELFF. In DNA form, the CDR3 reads TGCGCCAGCAGCCAAGCGGGCGGGACGAACACCGGGGAGCTGTTTTTT.

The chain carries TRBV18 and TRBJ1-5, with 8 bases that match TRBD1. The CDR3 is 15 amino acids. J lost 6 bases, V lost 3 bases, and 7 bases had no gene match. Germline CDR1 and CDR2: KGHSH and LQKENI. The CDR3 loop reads CASSPDRGGTQPQHF. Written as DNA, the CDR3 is TGTGCCAGCTCACCTGACAGGGGAGGTACTCAGCCCCAGCATTTT.

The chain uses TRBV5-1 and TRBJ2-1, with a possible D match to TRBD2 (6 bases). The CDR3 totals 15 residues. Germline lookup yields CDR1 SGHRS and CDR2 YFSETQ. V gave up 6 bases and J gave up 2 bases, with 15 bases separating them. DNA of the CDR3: TGCGCCAGCACCCCAGGAGGGAAGGCCTACAATGAGCAGTTCTTC. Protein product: CASTPGGKAYNEQFF.

CDR3 protein: CASSGATANYGYTF. The CDR3 coding sequence is TGTGCCAGCAGTGGGGCCACCGCTAACTATGGCTACACCTTC. The V gene is TRBV28, the J gene TRBJ1-2; a weak D match, TRBD1 (5 bases). Between the trimmed V and J ends, which lost 5 bases and 0 bases, there was a span of 10 bases. Germline CDR1 and CDR2: MDHEN and SYDVKM. The CDR3 contains 14 residues.